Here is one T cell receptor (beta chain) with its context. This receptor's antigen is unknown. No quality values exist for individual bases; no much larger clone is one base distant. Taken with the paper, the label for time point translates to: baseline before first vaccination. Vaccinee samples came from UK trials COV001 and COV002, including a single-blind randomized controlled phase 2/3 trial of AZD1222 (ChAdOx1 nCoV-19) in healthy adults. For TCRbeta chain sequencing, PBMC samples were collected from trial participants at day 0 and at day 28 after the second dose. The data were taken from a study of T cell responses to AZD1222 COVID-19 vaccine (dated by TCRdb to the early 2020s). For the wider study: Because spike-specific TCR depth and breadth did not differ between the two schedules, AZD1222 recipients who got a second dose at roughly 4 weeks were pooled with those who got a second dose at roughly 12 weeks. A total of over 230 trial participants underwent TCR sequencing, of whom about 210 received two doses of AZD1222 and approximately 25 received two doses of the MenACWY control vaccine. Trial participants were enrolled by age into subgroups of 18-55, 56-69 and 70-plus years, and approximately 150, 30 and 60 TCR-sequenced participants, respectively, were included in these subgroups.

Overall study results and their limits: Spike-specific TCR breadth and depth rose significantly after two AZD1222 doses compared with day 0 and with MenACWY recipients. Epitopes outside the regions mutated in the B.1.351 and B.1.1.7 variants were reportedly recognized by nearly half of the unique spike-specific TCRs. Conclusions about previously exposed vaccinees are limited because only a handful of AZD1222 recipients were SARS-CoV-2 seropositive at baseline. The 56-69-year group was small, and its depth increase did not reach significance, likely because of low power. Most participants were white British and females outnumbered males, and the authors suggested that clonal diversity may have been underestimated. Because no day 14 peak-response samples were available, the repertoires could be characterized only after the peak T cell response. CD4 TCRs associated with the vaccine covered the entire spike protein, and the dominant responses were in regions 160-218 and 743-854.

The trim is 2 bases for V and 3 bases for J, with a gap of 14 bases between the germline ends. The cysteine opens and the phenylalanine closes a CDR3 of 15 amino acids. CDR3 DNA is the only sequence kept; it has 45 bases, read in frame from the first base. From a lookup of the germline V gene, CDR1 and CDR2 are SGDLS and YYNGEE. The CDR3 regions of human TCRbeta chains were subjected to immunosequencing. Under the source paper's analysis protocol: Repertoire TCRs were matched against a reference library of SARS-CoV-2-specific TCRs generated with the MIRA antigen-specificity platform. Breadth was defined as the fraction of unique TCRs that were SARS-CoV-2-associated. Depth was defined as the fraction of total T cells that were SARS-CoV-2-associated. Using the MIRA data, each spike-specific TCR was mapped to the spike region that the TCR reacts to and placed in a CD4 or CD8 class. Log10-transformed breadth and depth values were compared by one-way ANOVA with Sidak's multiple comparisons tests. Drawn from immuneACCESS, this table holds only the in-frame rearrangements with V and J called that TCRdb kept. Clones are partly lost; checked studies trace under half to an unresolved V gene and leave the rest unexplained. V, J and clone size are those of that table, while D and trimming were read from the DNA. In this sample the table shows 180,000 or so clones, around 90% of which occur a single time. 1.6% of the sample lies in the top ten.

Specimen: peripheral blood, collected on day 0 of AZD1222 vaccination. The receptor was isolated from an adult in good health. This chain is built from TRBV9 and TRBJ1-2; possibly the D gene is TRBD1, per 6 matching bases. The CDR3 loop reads CASSVNREGYYGYTF. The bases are TGTGCCAGCAGCGTTAACAGGGAGGGCTACTATGGCTACACCTTC.